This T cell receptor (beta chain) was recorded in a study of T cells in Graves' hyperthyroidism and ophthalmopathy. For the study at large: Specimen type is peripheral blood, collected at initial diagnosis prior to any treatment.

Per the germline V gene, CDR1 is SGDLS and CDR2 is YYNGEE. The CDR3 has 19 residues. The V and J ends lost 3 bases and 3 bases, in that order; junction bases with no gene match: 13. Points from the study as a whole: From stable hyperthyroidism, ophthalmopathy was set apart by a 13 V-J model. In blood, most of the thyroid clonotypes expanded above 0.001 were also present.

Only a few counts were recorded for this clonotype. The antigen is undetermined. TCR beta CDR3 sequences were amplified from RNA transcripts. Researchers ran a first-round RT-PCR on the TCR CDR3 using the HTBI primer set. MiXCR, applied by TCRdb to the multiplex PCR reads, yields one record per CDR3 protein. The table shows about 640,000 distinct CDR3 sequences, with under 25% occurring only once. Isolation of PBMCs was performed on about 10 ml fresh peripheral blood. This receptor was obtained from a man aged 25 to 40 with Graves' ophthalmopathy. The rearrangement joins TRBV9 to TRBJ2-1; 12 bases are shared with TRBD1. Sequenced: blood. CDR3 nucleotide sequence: TGTGCCAGCAGCGCTCCCCGTTCGGGACAGGGGGCCAGCTACAATGAGCAGTTCTTC. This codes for CASSAPRSGQGASYNEQFF.